Ten or more counts support the clone carrying this T cell receptor (beta chain). The data stem from a study of spatial heterogeneity in lung cancer. TCRdb used MiXCR to reprocess the 5' RACE reads, holding one entry per CDR3 protein. The table records tens of thousands of distinct CDR3 sequences, roughly an eighth of them present only once. Specified time point: sample taken at primary tumor resection. The receptor was isolated from a male donor with early-stage non-small cell lung cancer. This specimen was PBMCs, taken at surgery.

CDR3 residues: CATRPGSGNTIYF. Written as DNA, the CDR3 is TGTGCCACCAGACCCGGCTCTGGAAACACCATATATTTT. This chain uses TRBV6-5 with TRBJ1-3; D gene unclear. Germline CDR1 and CDR2: MNHEY and SVGAGI. The CDR3 length is 13 residues. Trimming took 10 bases from V and 0 from J, leaving 10 bases between them.